This T cell receptor (beta chain) was recorded in a study of neoadjuvant anti-PD-1 for oral cavity cancer. Study-level points and caveats: Higher pretreatment blood Treg/Th17 ratios correlated with higher pretreatment blood and lower post-treatment tumor TCRbeta clonality. Non-responders to neoadjuvant nivolumab had significantly more clonal PBMC T cells than responders.

This table comes from immunoSEQ multiplex PCR, and its TCRdb copy is limited to in-frame clones, with some not included. The sample records fewer than 8,000 clones, around 57% being singletons. This clone is deemed medium-sized (0.01 to 0.1%). Its antigen is as yet unknown. The CDR3 covers 16 residues. The ends were cut back, 2 bases at V and 0 bases at J, with 14 bases in the middle. The germline gives CDR1 MNHEY, CDR2 SMNVEV (reference sequence). Noted time point: after neoadjuvant nivolumab, at surgical resection. These newly diagnosed stage II-IVA oral cavity squamous cell carcinoma patients had no prior systemic or radiation treatment. Patients had HPV-negative, locally advanced oral cavity squamous cell carcinoma.

This TCR was recovered from a person between 40 and 80 years old with oral cavity squamous cell carcinoma. The source was PBMCs, collected after nivolumab (anti-PD-1) treatment. This chain links TRBV27 with TRBJ2-7, with D perhaps matching TRBD1 (6 bases). As DNA, the CDR3 is TGTGCCAGCAGTTTAGAACCTACAGGGACCTCCTACGAGCAGTACTTC. It codes for CASSLEPTGTSYEQYF.